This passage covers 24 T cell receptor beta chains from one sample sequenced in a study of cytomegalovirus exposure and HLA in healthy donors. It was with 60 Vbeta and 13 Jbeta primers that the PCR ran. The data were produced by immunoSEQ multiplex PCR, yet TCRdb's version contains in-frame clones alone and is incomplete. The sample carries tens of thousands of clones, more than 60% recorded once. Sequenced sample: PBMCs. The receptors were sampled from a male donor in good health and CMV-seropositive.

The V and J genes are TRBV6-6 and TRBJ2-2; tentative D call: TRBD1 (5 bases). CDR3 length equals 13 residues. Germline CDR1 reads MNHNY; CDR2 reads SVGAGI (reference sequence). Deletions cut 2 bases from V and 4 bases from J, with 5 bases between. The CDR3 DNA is TGTGCCAGCAGTTACGACAGCACCGGGGAGCTGTTTTTT. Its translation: CASSYDSTGELFF.

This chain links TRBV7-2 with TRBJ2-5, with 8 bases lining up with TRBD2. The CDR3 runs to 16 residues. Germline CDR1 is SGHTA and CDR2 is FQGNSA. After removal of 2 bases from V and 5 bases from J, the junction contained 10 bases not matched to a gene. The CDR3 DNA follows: TGTGCCAGCAGCTTACTTTCCCGGGGGGGCAGGGAGACCCAGTACTTC. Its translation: CASSLLSRGGRETQYF.

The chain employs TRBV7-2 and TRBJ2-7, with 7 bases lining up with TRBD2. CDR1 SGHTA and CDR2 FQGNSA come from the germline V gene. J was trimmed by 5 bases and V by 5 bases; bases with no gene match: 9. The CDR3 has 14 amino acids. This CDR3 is CASSHRTSWDEQYF. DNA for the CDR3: TGTGCCAGCAGCCACCGGACTAGTTGGGACGAGCAGTACTTC.

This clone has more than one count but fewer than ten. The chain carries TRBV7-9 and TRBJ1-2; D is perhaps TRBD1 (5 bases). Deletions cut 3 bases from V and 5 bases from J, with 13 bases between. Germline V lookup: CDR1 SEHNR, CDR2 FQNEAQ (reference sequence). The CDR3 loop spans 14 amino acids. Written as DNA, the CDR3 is TGTGCCAGCAGCTTGAGTGCAGGGTATTATGGCTACACCTTC. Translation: CASSLSAGYYGYTF.

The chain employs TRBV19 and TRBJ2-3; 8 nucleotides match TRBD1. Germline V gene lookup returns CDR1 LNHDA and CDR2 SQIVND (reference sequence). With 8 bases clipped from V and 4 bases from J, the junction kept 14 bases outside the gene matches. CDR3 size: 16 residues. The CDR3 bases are TGTGCCAGTCAACCACAGGGGGTAATTTTAGCAGATACGCAGTATTTT. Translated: CASQPQGVILADTQYF.

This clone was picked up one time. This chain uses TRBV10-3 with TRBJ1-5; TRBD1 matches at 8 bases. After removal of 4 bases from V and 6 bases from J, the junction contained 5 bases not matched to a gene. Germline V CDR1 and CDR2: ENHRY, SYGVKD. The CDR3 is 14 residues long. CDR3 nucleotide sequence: TGTGCCATCAGTGTGGCAGGGGGCACTCAGCCCCAGCATTTT. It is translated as CAISVAGGTQPQHF.

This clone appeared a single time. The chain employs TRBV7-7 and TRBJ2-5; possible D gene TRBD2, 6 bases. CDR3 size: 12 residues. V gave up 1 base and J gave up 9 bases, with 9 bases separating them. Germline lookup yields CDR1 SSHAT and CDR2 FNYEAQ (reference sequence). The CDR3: CASSLDSGAQYF. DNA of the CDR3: TGTGCCAGCAGCTTAGATTCGGGGGCCCAGTACTTC.

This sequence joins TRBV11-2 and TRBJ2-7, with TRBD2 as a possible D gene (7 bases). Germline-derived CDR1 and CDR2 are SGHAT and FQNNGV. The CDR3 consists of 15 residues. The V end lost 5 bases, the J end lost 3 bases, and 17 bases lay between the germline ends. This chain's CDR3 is CASSALRGTNYEQYF. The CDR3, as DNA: TGTGCCAGCAGCGCACTGCGGGGGACAAACTACGAGCAGTACTTC.

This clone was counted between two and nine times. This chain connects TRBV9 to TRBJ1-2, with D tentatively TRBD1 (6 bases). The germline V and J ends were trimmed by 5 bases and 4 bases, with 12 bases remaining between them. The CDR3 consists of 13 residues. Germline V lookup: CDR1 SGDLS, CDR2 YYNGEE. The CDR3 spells CASREQGTYGYTF. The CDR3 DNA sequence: TGTGCCAGCAGGGAACAGGGAACCTATGGCTACACCTTC.

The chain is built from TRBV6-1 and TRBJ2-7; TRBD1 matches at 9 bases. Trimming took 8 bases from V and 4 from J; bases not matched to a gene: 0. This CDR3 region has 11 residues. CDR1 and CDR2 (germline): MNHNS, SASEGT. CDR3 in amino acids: CASGQGYEQYF. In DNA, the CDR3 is TGTGCCAGCGGACAGGGGTACGAGCAGTACTTC.

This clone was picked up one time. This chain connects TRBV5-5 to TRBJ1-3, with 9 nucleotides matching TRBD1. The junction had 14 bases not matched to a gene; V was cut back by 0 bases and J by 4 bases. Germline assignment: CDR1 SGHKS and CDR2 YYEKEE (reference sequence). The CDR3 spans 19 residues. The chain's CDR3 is CASSLVPPKSGTGGNTIYF. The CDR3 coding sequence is TGTGCCAGCAGCTTGGTTCCCCCTAAATCCGGGACAGGGGGAAACACCATATATTTT.

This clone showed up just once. The CDR3, as DNA: TGTGCCAGCAGTTACAGAACAGGGGGCAACCCTTATGGCTACACCTTC. As protein: CASSYRTGGNPYGYTF. This chain joins TRBV6-5 and TRBJ1-2; 9 nucleotides line up with TRBD1. The CDR3 is made up of 16 amino acids. After removal of 2 bases from V and 5 bases from J, the junction contained 9 bases not matched to a gene. The germline CDR1 and CDR2 sequences are MNHEY and SVGAGI.

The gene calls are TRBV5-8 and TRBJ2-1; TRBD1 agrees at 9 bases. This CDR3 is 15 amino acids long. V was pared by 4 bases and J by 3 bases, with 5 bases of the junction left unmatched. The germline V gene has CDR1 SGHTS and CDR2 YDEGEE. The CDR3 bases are TGTGCCAGCAGCGTCCGGGACAGGGTCTACAATGAGCAGTTCTTC. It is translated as CASSVRDRVYNEQFF.

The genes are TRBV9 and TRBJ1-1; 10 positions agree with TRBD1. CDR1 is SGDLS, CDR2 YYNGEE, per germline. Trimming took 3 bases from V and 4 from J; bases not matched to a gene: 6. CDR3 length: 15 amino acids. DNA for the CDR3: TGTGCCAGCAGCGCAGGACAGGGGGTGGTCACTGAAGCTTTCTTT. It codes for CASSAGQGVVTEAFF.

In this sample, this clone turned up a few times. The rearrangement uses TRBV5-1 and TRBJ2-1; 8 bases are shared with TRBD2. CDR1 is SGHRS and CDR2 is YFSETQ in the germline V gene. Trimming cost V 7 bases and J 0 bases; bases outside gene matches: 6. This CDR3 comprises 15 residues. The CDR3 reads CASGPLAGSYNEQFF. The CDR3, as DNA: TGCGCCAGCGGCCCGCTAGCGGGCTCCTACAATGAGCAGTTCTTC.

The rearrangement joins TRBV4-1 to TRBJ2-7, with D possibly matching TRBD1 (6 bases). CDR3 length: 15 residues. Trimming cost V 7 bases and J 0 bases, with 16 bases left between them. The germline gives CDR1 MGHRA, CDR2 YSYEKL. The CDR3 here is CASIRTASSSYEQYF. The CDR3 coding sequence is TGCGCCAGCATCCGGACAGCTTCGAGCTCCTACGAGCAGTACTTC.

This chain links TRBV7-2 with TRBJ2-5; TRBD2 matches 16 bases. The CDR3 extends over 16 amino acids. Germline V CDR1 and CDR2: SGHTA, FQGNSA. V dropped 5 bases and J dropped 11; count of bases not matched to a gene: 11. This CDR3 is CASSPKGLAGGREQYF. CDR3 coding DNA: TGTGCCAGCAGCCCAAAGGGACTAGCGGGAGGGAGGGAGCAGTACTTC.

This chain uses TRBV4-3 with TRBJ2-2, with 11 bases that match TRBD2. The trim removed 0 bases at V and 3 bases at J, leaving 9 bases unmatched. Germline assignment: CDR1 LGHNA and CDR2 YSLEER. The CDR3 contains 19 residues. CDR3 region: CASSQEAVAGGPDTGELFF. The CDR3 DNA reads TGCGCCAGCAGCCAAGAGGCGGTAGCGGGGGGGCCCGACACCGGGGAGCTGTTTTTT.

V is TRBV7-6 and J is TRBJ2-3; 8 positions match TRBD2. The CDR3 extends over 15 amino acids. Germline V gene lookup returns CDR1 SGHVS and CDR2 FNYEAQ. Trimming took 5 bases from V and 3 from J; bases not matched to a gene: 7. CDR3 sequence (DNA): TGTGCCAGCAGCCCGGGACTAGTCCCGACAGATACGCAGTATTTT. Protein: CASSPGLVPTDTQYF.

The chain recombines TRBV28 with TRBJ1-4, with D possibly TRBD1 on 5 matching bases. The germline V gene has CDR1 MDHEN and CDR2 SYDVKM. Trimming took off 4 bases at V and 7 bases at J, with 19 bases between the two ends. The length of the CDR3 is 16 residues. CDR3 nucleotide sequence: TGTGCCAGCAGTTCGCCCAGCGGGGGTGGAAGTGAAAAACTGTTTTTT. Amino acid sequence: CASSSPSGGGSEKLFF.

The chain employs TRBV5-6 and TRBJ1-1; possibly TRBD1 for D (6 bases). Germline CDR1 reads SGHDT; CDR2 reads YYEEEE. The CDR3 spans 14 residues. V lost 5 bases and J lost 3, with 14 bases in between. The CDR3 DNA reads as TGTGCCAGCAGTTCCGGGACAATGTACACTGAAGCTTTCTTT. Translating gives CASSSGTMYTEAFF.

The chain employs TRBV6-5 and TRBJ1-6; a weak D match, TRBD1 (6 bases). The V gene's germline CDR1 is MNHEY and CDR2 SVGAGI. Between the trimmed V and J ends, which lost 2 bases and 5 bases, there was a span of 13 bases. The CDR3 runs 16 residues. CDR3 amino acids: CASSYRTALNNSPLHF. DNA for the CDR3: TGTGCCAGCAGTTACAGGACAGCCTTGAATAATTCACCCCTCCACTTT.

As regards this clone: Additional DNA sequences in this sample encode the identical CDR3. In DNA form, the CDR3 reads TGCGCCAGCAGCTTGGAAGGAGGGAATCAGCCCCAGCATTTT. Translated: CASSLEGGNQPQHF. The chain uses TRBV5-1 and TRBJ1-5; no firm D call. The V and J ends lost 0 bases and 4 bases respectively, with 8 bases between them. From germline, CDR1 is SGHRS and CDR2 YFSETQ. The CDR3 has 14 amino acids.

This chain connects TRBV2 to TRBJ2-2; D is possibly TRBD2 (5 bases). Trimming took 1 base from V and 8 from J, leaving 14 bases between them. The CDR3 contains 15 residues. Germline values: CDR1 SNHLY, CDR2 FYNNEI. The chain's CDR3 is CASSEGRVPGGELFF. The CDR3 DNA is TGTGCCAGCAGTGAAGGGCGGGTTCCTGGGGGGGAGCTGTTTTTT.